The rows below give T cell receptor beta chains drawn from one sample of a study of identical twins. TCRdb itself ran the 5' RACE reads through MiXCR, one entry per CDR3 protein. The sample includes hundreds of thousands of distinct CDR3 sequences, 15% to 20% of them seen just once. The same specimen was also included in a second study, on T cells expressing NK-cell markers.

Sequences were obtained from PBMCs. The receptors originated from a woman aged 18-29 years in good health. CDR3s leave out the opening cysteine and the closing phenylalanine or tryptophan.

TRBV5-1,TRBJ1-4,ASSLTKGGEKLF
TRBV11-2,TRBJ2-3,ASSRTSGRTVDTQY
TRBV7-2,TRBJ2-3,ASSFQSGRRADTQY
TRBV25-1,TRBJ2-5,ASSDPGTGVTQY
TRBV12-3/TRBV12-4,TRBJ1-1,ASSLSGEAF
TRBV7-7,TRBJ2-5,ASSEDRQETQY
TRBV27,TRBJ2-1,ASSLGVLAGVGNNEQF
TRBV10-3,TRBJ2-3,AVGGRSHTDTQY
TRBV3-1,TRBJ2-7,ASTNPEEVYYEQY
TRBV2,TRBJ2-5,ASSGTSGPQETQY